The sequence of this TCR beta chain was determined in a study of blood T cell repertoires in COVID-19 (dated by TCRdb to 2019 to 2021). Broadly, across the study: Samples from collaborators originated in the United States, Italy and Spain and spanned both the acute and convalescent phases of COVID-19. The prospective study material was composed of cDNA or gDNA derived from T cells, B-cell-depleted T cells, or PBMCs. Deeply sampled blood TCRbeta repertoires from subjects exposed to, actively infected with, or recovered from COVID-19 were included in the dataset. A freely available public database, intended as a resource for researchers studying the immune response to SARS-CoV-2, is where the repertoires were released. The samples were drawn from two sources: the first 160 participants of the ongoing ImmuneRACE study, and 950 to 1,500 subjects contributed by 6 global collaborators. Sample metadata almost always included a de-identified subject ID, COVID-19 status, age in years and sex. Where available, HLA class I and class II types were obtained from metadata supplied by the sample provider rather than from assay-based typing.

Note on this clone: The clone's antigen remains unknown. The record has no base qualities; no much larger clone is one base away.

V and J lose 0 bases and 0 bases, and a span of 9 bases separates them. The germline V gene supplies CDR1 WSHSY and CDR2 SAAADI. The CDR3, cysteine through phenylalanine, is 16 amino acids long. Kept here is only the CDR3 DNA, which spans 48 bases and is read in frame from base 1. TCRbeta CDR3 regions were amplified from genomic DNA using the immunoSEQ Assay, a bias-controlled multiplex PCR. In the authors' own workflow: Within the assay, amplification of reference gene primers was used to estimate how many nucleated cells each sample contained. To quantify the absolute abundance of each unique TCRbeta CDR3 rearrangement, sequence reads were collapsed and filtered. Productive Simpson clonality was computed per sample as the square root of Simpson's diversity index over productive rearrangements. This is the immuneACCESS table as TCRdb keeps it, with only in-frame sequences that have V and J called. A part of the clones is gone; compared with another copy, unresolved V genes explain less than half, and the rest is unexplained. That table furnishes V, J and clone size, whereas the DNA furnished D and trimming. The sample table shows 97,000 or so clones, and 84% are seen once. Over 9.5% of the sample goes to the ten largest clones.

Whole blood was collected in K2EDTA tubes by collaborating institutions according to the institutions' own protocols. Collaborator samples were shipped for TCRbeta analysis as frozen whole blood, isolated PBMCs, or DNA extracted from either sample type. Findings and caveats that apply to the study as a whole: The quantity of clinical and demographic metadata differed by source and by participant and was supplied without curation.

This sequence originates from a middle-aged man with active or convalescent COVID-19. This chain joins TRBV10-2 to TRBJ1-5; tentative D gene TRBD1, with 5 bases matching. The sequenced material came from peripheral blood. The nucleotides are TGCGCCAGCAGTGAGTCGGCAGGGTATAGCAATCAGCCCCAGCATTTT. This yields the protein CASSESAGYSNQPQHF.